These 20 T cell receptor beta chains originate from one sample sequenced in a study of CXCR3-negative and CXCR3-positive naive CD8 T cells. The antigens these receptors bind are not known. Study findings and constraints: CXCR3-expressing naive cells carried TRB CDR3s more hydrophobic than those of CXCR3-negative naive cells.

The libraries of TRB cDNA were constructed through 5' RACE using UMI labels. TCRdb reworked the 5' RACE reads into one entry per CDR3 protein, no DNA. This repertoire comprises about 150,000 distinct CDR3 sequences; its ten largest clones make up about 0.44%. The sequenced sample was naive CXCR3+ CD8+ T cells from blood. Subset of the sample: CD45RO-CCR7+CD27+CD95- naive CD8+ T cells expressing CXCR3 (TNR3+). Every receptor here comes from a human donor in good health. Some clones in this sample may be carry-over from other donors' samples.

The chain links TRBV7-9 to TRBJ1-5. This CDR3 has 16 residues. Looked up from germline, CDR1 is SEHNR and CDR2 is FQNEAQ (reference sequence). The CDR3 sequence is CASSLEGLGARQPQHF. Drawing the rest from reference TRBV7-9 and TRBJ1-5, the complete variable domain is DTGVSQNPRHKITKRGQNVTFRCDPISEHNRLYWYRQTLGQGPEFLTYFQNEAQLEKSRLLSDRFSAERPKGSFSTLEIQRTEQGDSAMYLCASSLEGLGARQPQHFGDGTRLSIL.

The chain has TRBV28 and TRBJ2-6; TCRdb names TRBD1, which stays unverified in the absence of DNA. This CDR3 is 14 amino acids long. CDR1 and CDR2 from the germline V gene are MDHEN and SYDVKM. The CDR3 reads CASDSFSGANVLTF. Supplemented by reference TRBV28 and TRBJ2-6, the full variable domain reads DVKVTQSSRYLVKRTGEKVFLECVQDMDHENMFWYRQDPGLGLRLIYFSYDVKMKEKGDIPEGYSVSREKKERFSLILESASTNQTSMYLCASDSFSGANVLTFGAGSRLTVL.

The chain carries TRBV29-1 and TRBJ2-7; TCRdb outputs TRBD1, but without DNA this stays unchecked. Germline lookup yields CDR1 SQVTM and CDR2 ANQGSEA. This CDR3 has 12 residues. The CDR3 sequence: CSVWDTNYEQYF.

The chain combines TRBV21-1 with TRBJ2-1; TCRdb selects TRBD2, and the lack of DNA leaves this call unchecked. TRBV21-1 is noted as a pseudogene. This CDR3 contains 15 residues. The CDR3 spells CASLFLAGVHNEQFF.

The chain employs TRBV7-9 and TRBJ1-5. The CDR3 extends over 15 amino acids. Germline CDR1 SEHNR, CDR2 FQNEAQ (reference sequence). CDR3 sequence reads: CASSLGTGGLQPQHF.

The chain is built from TRBV28 and TRBJ2-1. The CDR3 contains 13 residues. Germline CDR1 MDHEN, CDR2 SYDVKM. CDR3: CASRDKTYNEQFF.

The gene calls are TRBV7-9 and TRBJ2-1. This CDR3 contains 12 residues. The germline V gene encodes CDR1 SEHNR and CDR2 FQNEAQ (reference sequence). This chain's CDR3 is CASELIAVEQFF.

The CDR3 region is CSVERQSYGYTF. The chain recombines TRBV29-1 with TRBJ1-2. The CDR3 is 12 residues long. The germline gives CDR1 SQVTM, CDR2 ANQGSEA.

The chain combines TRBV28 with TRBJ2-4; TCRdb indicates TRBD1, and absent DNA this call remains unverified. This CDR3 has 15 amino acids. CDR1 is MDHEN and CDR2 is SYDVKM in the germline V gene. CDR3 residues: CASTPRLLAKNIQYF.

The CDR3 is CASSLDPGYEQYF. The chain combines TRBV7-9 with TRBJ2-7; the D call of TRBD1 rests on TCRdb alone, since no DNA is present to check it. This CDR3 region has 13 residues. Per germline, CDR1 SEHNR and CDR2 FQNEAQ (reference sequence).

The V gene is TRBV20-1, the J gene TRBJ1-6. Germline lookup yields CDR1 DFQATT and CDR2 SNEGSKA (reference sequence). The CDR3 is 14 residues long. The CDR3 loop reads CSARDRQNNSPLHF.

The rearrangement joins TRBV4-2 to TRBJ2-3; the TCRdb call, TRBD2, lacks DNA for checking. The CDR3 is made up of 17 amino acids. Germline V lookup: CDR1 LGHNA, CDR2 YNFKEQ. The CDR3 loop is CASSQDGLAGTTDTQYF.

The rearrangement joins TRBV4-1 to TRBJ1-5; TCRdb's assignment of TRBD1 cannot be checked, as there is no DNA. The CDR3 length is 18 residues. Germline V gene data show CDR1 as MGHRA and CDR2 as YSYEKL. CDR3 sequence reads: CASSQVATGQGGNQPQHF.

This chain links TRBV28 with TRBJ2-3; TCRdb reports TRBD2, a call that lacks DNA to check it against. Germline V CDR1 and CDR2: MDHEN, SYDVKM. CDR3 length equals 14 residues. This chain's CDR3 is CASSSPSTTDTQYF.

The V call is TRBV7-3, the J call TRBJ2-2; TCRdb picks TRBD1, but there is no DNA to check that call. Germline assignment: CDR1 SGHTA and CDR2 FQGTGA. The CDR3 totals 15 residues. CDR3 residues: CASSSRQFDTGELFF. The variable domain in full, completed from reference TRBV7-3 and TRBJ2-2, reads GAGVSQTPSNKVTEKGKYVELRCDPISGHTALYWYRQSLGQGPEFLIYFQGTGAADDSGLPNDRFFAVRPEGSVSTLKIQRTERGDSAVYLCASSSRQFDTGELFFGEGSRLTVL.

This sequence joins TRBV7-9 and TRBJ2-1; the D call from TCRdb, TRBD2, cannot be confirmed without DNA. Germline assignment: CDR1 SEHNR and CDR2 FQNEAQ (reference sequence). The CDR3 is 15 residues long. The chain's CDR3 is CASSSGTSGSDEQFF.

The V call is TRBV6-6, the J call TRBJ1-2; the TRBD1 assignment by TCRdb is unverifiable without DNA. There are 13 residues in the CDR3. Germline CDR1 is MNHNY and CDR2 is SVGAGI (reference sequence). The CDR3 is CASSRDRAYGYTF.

The J gene is TRBJ1-5, the V gene TRBV10-1. Germline V CDR1 and CDR2: WNHNN, SYGVQD (reference sequence). This CDR3 is 16 amino acids long. The CDR3 loop reads CASSPGRRFSNQPQHF.

This chain links TRBV9 with TRBJ2-2. The CDR3 extends over 13 amino acids. CDR1 is SGDLS, CDR2 YYNGEE, per germline. This CDR3 reads CASSVDRAGELFF.

This rearrangement joins TRBV5-1 to TRBJ2-1; lacking DNA, the TRBD2 call made by TCRdb goes unchecked. Germline CDR1 reads SGHRS; CDR2 reads YFSETQ. The CDR3 runs 16 residues. CDR3 residues: CASSLEGLAGSNEQFF.